Sequencing of this T cell receptor (beta chain) was carried out in a study of cytomegalovirus exposure and HLA in healthy donors. Study-wide findings and caveats: Some TCR beta chains (164 of them) were listed as cytomegalovirus-associated.

This clone was counted once. Its specificity is unknown. The method was immunoSEQ multiplex PCR; TCRdb's version includes in-frame clones alone and lacks a portion of them. The data show 130,000 to 150,000 clones, less than 90% seen once. The CDR3 sequence is 12 residues long. Germline assignment: CDR1 SQVTM and CDR2 ANQGSEA. Trimming cost V 5 bases and J 1 base, with 8 bases left between them. V gene TRBV29-1 combines with J gene TRBJ1-1, with a weak D call TRBD1 (6 bases). The sequenced material came from PBMCs. The sequence was collected from a woman aged 18-29 years in good health and CMV-seropositive. CDR3 coding DNA: TGCAGCGTTTTAGGGGGGAACACTGAAGCTTTCTTT. This sequence encodes CSVLGGNTEAFF. Full variable domain (outside the CDR3, taken from reference TRBV29-1 and TRBJ1-1): SAVISQKPSRDICQRGTSLTIQCQVDSQVTMMFWYRQQPGQSLTLIATANQGSEATYESGFVIDKFPISRPNLTFSTLTVSNMSPEDSSIYLCSVLGGNTEAFFGQGTRLTVV.